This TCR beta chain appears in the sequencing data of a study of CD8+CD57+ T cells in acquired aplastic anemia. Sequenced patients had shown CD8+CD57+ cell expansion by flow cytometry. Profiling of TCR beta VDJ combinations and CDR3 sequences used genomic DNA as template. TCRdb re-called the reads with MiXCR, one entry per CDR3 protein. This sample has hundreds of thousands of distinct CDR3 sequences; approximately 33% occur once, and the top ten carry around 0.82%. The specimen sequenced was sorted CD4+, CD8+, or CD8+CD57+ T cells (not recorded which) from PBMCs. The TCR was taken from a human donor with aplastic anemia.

CDR3 protein: CASSWSGSPTGNTIYF. The CDR3 coding sequence is TGTGCCAGCAGCTGGAGCGGGTCACCAACTGGAAACACCATATATTTT. This chain connects TRBV5-5 to TRBJ1-3; D is ambiguous. From germline, CDR1 is SGHKS and CDR2 YYEKEE (reference sequence). This CDR3 has 16 residues. Trimming shortened V by 3 bases and J by 2 bases, and 15 bases separated the two germline ends.